The rows below give T cell receptor beta chains drawn from one sample of a study of T cells in Graves' hyperthyroidism and ophthalmopathy. A single record per CDR3 protein comes from TCRdb applying MiXCR to the multiplex PCR reads. This table has roughly 630,000 distinct CDR3 sequences, about 15% appearing once. Material: blood. The receptors were gathered from a woman in her twenties or thirties with Graves' hyperthyroidism. CDR3s include the opening cysteine and the closing phenylalanine or tryptophan.

v_gene | CDR3aa
TRBV19 | CASRQGSSNQPQHF
TRBV7-6 | CAIRNDGQEGGKLFF
TRBV12-3/TRBV12-4 | CASRRGTSGWVRQFF
TRBV9 | CASSVADSPLHF
TRBV15 | CATSRGLAGVNEQFF
TRBV5-6 | CASSLRRGETQYF
TRBV7-2 | CASSPTSGTGRRQYF
TRBV9 | CASSAMGQGRDEQYF
TRBV13 | CASASEGSSYEQYF
TRBV15 | CATSRDRWETQYF
TRBV13 | CASSLRGGRIENTGELFF
TRBV6-2/TRBV6-3 | CASSALGIKNTEAFF
TRBV20-1 | CSARILAGGYQETQYF
TRBV5-1 | CASSVEAGTSGKGVYEQFF
TRBV7-2 | CASSLLQGNGGGSTDTQYF
TRBV4-3 | CASSQERDINIQYF
TRBV10-3 | CAIGQGLEQYF
TRBV5-6 | CASSLARTLVSTF
TRBV27 | CASSLRGVETQYF
TRBV30 | CAWSQGYGYTF
TRBV19 | CASSIWTSGSYNEQFF
TRBV6-2/TRBV6-3 | CASNSRQGYGYTF
TRBV4-1 | CASSQVGLAGGPTYNEQFF
TRBV7-9 | CASSSDQEAQYF
TRBV7-9 | CASSLETTNQPQHF
TRBV30 | CAWSYGAGELFF
TRBV4-2 | CASSQAIEAGRYF
TRBV12-5 | CASGRVTGEGWQYF
TRBV2 | CASTPPRDQETQYF
TRBV5-1 | CASSLRQIYNEQFF
TRBV5-6 | CASSPPGGDVWNTEAFF